Listed here are 2 T cell receptor beta chains from one sample, sequenced in a study of shared clonotypes between healthy human individuals. Naive CD8 isolation took CD45RO-negative cells positively selected for CCR7 and excluded terminally differentiated effector memory CD45RA+ cells. The data were produced by immunoSEQ multiplex PCR, yet TCRdb's version contains in-frame clones alone and is incomplete. The sample contains 800,000 or so clones, roughly 96% of which appear only once. Specimen: naive CD8+ T cells sorted from blood. Receptors were obtained from a man aged 25-40 years in good health.

Concerning this clone itself: Distinct nucleotide sequences in the sample also encode this CDR3. The chain uses TRBV27 and TRBJ1-5; D unresolved. Trimming took off 5 bases at V and 0 bases at J, with 8 bases between the two ends. This CDR3 has 14 residues. Germline V gives CDR1 MNHEY, CDR2 SMNVEV (reference sequence). The CDR3 region has the DNA TGTGCCAGCAGTCCCTTAGGTAGCAATCAGCCCCAGCATTTT. It specifies CASSPLGSNQPQHF.

The chain is built from TRBV6-6 and TRBJ1-2; D is uncertain. Trimming took off 5 bases at V and 4 bases at J, with 14 bases between the two ends. The CDR3 is made up of 14 amino acids. From germline, CDR1 is MNHNY and CDR2 SVGAGI (reference sequence). CDR3 loop: CASSPREAAYGYTF. In nucleotides, the CDR3 is TGTGCCAGCAGTCCCCGGGAGGCGGCCTATGGCTACACCTTC.